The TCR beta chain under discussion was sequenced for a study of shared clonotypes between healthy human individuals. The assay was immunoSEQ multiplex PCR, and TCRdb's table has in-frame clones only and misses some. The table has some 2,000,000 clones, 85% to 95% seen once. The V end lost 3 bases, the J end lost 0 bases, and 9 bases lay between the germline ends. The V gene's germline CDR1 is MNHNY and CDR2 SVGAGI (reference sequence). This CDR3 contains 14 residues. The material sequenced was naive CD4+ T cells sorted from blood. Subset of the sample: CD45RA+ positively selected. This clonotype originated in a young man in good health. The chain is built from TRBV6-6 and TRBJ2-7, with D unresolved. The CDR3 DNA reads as TGTGCCAGCAGTTATCAGTCTAACTCCTACGAGCAGTACTTC. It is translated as CASSYQSNSYEQYF.